This T cell receptor (beta chain) was sequenced during a study of blood T cells in healthy people across ages. Next came a second PCR, run for about 6 to 12 cycles, which used a sample-barcoded 5' primer along with a J-beta primer mix. TCRdb re-called the 5' RACE reads with MiXCR, one entry per CDR3 protein. The sample has some 560,000 distinct CDR3 sequences, roughly a quarter seen once. This clonotype was found a few times. The same sample was also used in a study of T cells of mothers and their children. As that study records: Related pairs of mothers and children showed slightly higher, non-significant overlap versus unrelated pairs.

The sequence was collected from a boy aged 2 to 10 in good health. The sequenced material came from blood.

The CDR3 region is CASRGFGGQETQYF. The CDR3 DNA follows: TGTGCCAGCAGGGGCTTCGGGGGCCAAGAGACCCAGTACTTC. The V gene is TRBV7-9, the J gene TRBJ2-5; maybe TRBD2 (6 bases). The V and J ends lost 6 bases and 1 base respectively, with 12 bases between them. Germline CDR1 is SEHNR and CDR2 is FQNEAQ (reference sequence). This CDR3 has 14 amino acids.